The sequence of this T cell receptor (beta chain) was determined in a study of blood T cell repertoires in COVID-19. At the level of the study: From the United States, Italy and Spain came samples of acute and convalescent COVID-19. The analysed material was cDNA or gDNA that came from T cells, B-cell-depleted T cells, or PBMCs.

Original processing notes: Amplified reference gene primers provided the basis for estimating nucleated cell counts. Libraries were prepared by immunoSEQ multiplex PCR; TCRdb keeps only in-frame clonotypes and omits some of them. V, J and clone size are those of that table, while D and trimming were read from the DNA. The sample includes some 30,000 clones, about 90% seen only once; the top ten take 35% to 55%. The receptor was derived from a human donor in a cohort sampled during active COVID-19. The specimen was peripheral blood.

DNA for the CDR3: TGTGCCAGCAGCTTAAACGGAGGAGATGGCTACACCTTC. Amino acid sequence: CASSLNGGDGYTF. The genes are TRBV7-9 and TRBJ1-2; D uncertain. The CDR3 spans 13 residues. V was pared by 2 bases and J by 6 bases, with 10 bases between. Germline CDR1 and CDR2: SEHNR and FQNEAQ (reference sequence).